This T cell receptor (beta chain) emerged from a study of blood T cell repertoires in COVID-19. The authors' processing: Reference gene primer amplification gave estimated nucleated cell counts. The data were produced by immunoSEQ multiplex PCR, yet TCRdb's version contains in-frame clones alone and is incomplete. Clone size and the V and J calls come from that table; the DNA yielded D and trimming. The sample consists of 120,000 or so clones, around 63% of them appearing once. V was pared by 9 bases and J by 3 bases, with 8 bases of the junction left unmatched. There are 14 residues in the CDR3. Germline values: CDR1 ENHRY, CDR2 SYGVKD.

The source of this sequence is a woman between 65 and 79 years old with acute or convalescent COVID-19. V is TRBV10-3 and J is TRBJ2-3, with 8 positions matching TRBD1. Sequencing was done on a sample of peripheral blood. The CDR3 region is CAIGDRSPTDTQYF. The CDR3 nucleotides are TGTGCCATAGGGGACAGGAGCCCTACAGATACGCAGTATTTT.